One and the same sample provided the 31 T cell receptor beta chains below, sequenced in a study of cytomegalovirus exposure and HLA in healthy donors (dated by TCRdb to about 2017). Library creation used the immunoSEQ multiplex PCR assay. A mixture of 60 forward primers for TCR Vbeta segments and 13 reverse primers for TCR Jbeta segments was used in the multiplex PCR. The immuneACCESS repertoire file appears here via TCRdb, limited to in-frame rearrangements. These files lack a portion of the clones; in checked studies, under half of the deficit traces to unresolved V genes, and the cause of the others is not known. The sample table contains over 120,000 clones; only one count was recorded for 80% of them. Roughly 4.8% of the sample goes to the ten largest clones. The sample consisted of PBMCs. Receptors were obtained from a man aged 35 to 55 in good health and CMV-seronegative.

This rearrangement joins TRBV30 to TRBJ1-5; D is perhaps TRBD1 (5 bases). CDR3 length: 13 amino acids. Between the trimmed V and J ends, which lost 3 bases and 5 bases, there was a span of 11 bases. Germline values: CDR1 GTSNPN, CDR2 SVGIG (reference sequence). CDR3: CAWRTGGDQPQHF. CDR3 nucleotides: TGTGCCTGGAGAACAGGAGGGGATCAGCCCCAGCATTTT. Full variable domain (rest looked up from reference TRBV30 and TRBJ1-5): SQTIHQWPATLVQPVGSPLSLECTVEGTSNPNLYWYRQAAGRGLQLLFYSVGIGQISSEVPQNLSASRPQDRQFILSSKKLLLSDSGFYLCAWRTGGDQPQHFGDGTRLSIL.

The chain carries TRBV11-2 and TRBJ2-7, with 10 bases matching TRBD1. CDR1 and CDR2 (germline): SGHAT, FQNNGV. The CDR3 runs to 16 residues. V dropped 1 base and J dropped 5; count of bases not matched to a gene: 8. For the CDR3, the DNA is TGTGCCAGCAGCTTAGGGCCCGGGACAGGGGTCCACGAGCAGTACTTC. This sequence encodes CASSLGPGTGVHEQYF. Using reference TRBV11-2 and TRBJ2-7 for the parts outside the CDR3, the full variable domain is EAGVAQSPRYKIIEKRQSVAFWCNPISGHATLYWYQQILGQGPKLLIQFQNNGVVDDSQLPKDRFSAERLKGVDSTLKIQPAKLEDSAVYLCASSLGPGTGVHEQYFGPGTRLTVT.

In DNA form, the CDR3 reads TGTGCCAGCAGCACGTCGGACAGGGGGCATGCCAAAAACATTCAGTACTTC. Translated, it gives CASSTSDRGHAKNIQYF. The chain has TRBV21-1 and TRBJ2-4; the D segment call TRBD1 is taken from the table without a DNA check. TRBV21-1 corresponds to a pseudogene. The CDR3 is made up of 17 amino acids.

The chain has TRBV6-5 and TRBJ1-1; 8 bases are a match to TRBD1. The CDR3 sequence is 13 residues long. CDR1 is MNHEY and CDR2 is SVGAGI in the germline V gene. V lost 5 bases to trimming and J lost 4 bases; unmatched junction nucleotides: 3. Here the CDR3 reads CASSKQGGTEAFF. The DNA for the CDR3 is TGTGCCAGCAGTAAACAGGGGGGCACTGAAGCTTTCTTT.

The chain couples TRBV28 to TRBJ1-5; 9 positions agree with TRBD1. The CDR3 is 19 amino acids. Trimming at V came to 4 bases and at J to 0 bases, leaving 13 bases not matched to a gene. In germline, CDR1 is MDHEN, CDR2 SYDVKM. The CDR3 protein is CASSSRDRVFGYSNQPQHF. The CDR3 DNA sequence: TGTGCCAGCAGTTCCCGGGACAGGGTGTTTGGATATAGCAATCAGCCCCAGCATTTT.

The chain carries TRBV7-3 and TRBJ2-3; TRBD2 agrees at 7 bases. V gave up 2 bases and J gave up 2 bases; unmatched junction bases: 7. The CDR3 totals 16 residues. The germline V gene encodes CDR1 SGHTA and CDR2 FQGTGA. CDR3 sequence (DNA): TGTGCCAGCAGCTTAGACGGGGGGAGATCCACAGATACGCAGTATTTT. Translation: CASSLDGGRSTDTQYF.

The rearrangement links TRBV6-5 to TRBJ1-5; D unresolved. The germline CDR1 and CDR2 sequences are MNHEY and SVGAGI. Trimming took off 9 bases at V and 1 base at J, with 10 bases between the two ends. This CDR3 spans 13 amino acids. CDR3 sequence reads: CASGGQSNQPQHF. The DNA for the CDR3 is TGTGCCAGTGGTGGCCAAAGCAATCAGCCCCAGCATTTT.

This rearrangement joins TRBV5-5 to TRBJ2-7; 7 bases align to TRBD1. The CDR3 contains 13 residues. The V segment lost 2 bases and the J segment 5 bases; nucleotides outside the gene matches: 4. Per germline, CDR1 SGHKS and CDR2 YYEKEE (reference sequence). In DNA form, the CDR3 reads TGTGCCAGCAGCTTAGAGACAGGGCACGAGCAGTACTTC. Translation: CASSLETGHEQYF.

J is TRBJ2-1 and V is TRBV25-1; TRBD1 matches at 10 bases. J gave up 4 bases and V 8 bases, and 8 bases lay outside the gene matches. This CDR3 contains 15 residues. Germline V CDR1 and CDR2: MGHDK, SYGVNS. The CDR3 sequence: CASASGTGAYNEQFF. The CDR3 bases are TGTGCCAGCGCCTCCGGGACAGGGGCATACAATGAGCAGTTCTTC.

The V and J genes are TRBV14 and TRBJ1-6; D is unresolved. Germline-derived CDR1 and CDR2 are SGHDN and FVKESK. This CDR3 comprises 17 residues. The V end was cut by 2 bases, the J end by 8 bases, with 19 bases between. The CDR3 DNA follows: TGTGCCAGCAGCCAATTAATGATCGGGGATCGGCATTCACCCCTCCACTTT. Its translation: CASSQLMIGDRHSPLHF.

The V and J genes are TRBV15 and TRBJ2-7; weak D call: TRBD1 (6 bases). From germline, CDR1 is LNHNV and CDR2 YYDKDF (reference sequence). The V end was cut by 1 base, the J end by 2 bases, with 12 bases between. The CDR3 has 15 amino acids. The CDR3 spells CATSRVLSGAYEQYF. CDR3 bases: TGTGCCACCAGCAGAGTTTTATCAGGGGCCTACGAGCAGTACTTC.

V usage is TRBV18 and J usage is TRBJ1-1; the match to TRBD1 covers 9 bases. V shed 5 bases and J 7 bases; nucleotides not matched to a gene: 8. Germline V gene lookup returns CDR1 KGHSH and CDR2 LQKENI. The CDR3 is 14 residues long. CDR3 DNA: TGTGCCAGCTCAGAACAGGGGGCTCGGGATGAAGCTTTCTTT. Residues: CASSEQGARDEAFF.

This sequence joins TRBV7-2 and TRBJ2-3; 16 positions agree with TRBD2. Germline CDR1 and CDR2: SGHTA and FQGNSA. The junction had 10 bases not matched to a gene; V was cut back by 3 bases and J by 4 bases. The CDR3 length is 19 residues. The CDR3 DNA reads TGTGCCAGCAGCTTCCGACCGGGACTAGCGGGGGGGAAAGCAGATACGCAGTATTTT. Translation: CASSFRPGLAGGKADTQYF. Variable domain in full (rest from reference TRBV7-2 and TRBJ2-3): GAGVSQSPSNKVTEKGKDVELRCDPISGHTALYWYRQSLGQGLEFLIYFQGNSAPDKSGLPSDRFSAERTGGSVSTLTIQRTQQEDSAVYLCASSFRPGLAGGKADTQYFGPGTRLTVL.

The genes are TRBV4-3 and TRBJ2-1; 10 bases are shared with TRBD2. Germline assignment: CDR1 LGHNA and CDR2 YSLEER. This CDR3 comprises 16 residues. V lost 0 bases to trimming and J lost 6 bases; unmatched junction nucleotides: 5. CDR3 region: CASSQEGQRGGNEQFF. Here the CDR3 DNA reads TGCGCCAGCAGCCAAGAGGGTCAGCGGGGGGGCAATGAGCAGTTCTTC.

The CDR3 loop is CASSWGTGGYNEQFF. The CDR3 DNA sequence: TGTGCCAGCAGTTGGGGCACCGGGGGGTACAATGAGCAGTTCTTC. This sequence joins TRBV6-5 and TRBJ2-1; 7 bases are a match to TRBD2. The ends lost 4 bases at V and 4 bases at J; junction bases unmatched: 7. The CDR3 totals 15 residues. Germline-derived CDR1 and CDR2 are MNHEY and SVGAGI.

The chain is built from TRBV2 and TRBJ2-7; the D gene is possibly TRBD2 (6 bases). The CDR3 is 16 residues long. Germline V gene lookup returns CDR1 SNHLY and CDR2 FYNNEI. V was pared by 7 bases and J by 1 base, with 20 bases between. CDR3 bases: TGTGCCAGCATAGAACGGGACCCGGGACTTTCCTACGAGCAGTACTTC. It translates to CASIERDPGLSYEQYF.

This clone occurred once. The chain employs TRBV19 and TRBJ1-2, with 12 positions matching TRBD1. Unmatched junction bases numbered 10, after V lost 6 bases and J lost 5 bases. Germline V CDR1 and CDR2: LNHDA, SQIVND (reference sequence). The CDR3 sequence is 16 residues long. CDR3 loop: CASSPQPGQGAYGYTF. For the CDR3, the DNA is TGTGCCAGTAGCCCTCAACCGGGACAGGGGGCATATGGCTACACCTTC.

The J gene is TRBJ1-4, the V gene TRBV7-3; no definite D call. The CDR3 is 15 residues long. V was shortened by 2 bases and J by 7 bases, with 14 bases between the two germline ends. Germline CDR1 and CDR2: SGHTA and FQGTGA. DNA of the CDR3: TGTGCCAGCAGCTTATTACGGGTGTCCGGTGAAAAACTGTTTTTT. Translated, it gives CASSLLRVSGEKLFF.

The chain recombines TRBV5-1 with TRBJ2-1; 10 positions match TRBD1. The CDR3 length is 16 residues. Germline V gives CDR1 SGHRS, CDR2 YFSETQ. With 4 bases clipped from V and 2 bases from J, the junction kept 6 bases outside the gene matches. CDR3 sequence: CASSKADRGPYNEQFF. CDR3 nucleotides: TGCGCCAGCAGCAAGGCCGACAGGGGGCCCTACAATGAGCAGTTCTTC. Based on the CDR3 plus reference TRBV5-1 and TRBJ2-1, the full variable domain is KAGVTQTPRYLIKTRGQQVTLSCSPISGHRSVSWYQQTPGQGLQFLFEYFSETQRNKGNFPGRFSGRQFSNSRSEMNVSTLELGDSALYLCASSKADRGPYNEQFFGPGTRLTVL.

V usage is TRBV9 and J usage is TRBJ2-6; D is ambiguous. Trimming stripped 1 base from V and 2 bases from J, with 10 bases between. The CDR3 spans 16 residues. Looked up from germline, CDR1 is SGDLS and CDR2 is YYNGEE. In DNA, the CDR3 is TGTGCCAGCAGCGTATCCAGAGGTGCTGGGGCCAACGTCCTGACTTTC. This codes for CASSVSRGAGANVLTF.

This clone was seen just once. CDR3 sequence: CASSFRDFPNTGELFF. The CDR3 nucleotides read TGTGCCAGCAGCTTTAGGGACTTCCCAAACACCGGGGAGCTGTTTTTT. The chain joins TRBV7-3 to TRBJ2-2, with D possibly being TRBD2 (6 bases). V was shortened by 3 bases and J by 2 bases, with 13 bases between the two germline ends. This CDR3 is built from 16 residues. Germline loops: CDR1 SGHTA, CDR2 FQGTGA.

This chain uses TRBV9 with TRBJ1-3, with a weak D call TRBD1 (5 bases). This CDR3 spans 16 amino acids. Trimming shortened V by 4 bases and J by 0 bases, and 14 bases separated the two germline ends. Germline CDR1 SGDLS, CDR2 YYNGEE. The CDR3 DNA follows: TGTGCCAGCAGCCCCGTGGGGGGGAGCTCTGGAAACACCATATATTTT. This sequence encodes CASSPVGGSSGNTIYF. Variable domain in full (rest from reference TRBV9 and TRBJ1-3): DSGVTQTPKHLITATGQRVTLRCSPRSGDLSVYWYQQSLDQGLQFLIQYYNGEERAKGNILERFSAQQFPDLHSELNLSSLELGDSALYFCASSPVGGSSGNTIYFGEGSWLTVV.

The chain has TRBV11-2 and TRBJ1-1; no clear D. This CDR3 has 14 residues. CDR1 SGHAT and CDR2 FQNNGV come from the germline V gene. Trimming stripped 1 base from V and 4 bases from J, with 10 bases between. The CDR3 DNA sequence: TGTGCCAGCAGCTTAGTGGAGGGTTTCACTGAAGCTTTCTTT. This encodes CASSLVEGFTEAFF.

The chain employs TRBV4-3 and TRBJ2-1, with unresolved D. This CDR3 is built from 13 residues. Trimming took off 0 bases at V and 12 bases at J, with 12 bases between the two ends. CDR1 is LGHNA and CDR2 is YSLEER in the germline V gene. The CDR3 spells CASSQDAPIPQFF. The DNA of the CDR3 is TGCGCCAGCAGCCAAGACGCCCCTATCCCGCAGTTCTTC.

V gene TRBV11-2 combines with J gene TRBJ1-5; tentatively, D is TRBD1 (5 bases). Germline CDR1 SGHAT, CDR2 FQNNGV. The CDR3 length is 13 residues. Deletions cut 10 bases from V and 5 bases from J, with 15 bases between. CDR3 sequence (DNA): TGTGCCACGGCGGGGGACTACGATCAGCCCCAGCATTTT. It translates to CATAGDYDQPQHF. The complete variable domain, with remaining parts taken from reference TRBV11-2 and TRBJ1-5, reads EAGVAQSPRYKIIEKRQSVAFWCNPISGHATLYWYQQILGQGPKLLIQFQNNGVVDDSQLPKDRFSAERLKGVDSTLKIQPAKLEDSAVYLCATAGDYDQPQHFGDGTRLSIL.

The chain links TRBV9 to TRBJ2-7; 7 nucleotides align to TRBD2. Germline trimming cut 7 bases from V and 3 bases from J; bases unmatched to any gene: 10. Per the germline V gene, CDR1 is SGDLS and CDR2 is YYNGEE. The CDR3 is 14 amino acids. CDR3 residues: CASGGEQSYYEQYF. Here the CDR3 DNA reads TGTGCCAGCGGGGGGGAGCAGTCCTACTACGAGCAGTACTTC.

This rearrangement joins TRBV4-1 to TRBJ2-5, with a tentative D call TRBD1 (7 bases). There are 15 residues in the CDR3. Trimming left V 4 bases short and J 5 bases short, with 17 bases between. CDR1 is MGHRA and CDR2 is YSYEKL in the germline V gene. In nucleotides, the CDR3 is TGCGCCAGCAGCCTCCTGGAGGGGGCGAAGGAGACCCAGTACTTC. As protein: CASSLLEGAKETQYF.

CDR3 in amino acids: CASSLDSDNSPLHF. CDR3 bases: TGTGCCAGCTCACTTGACAGCGATAATTCACCCCTCCACTTT. This chain connects TRBV18 to TRBJ1-6; a weak D match, TRBD1 (5 bases). The CDR3 runs to 14 residues. Trimming stripped 4 bases from V and 5 bases from J, with 9 bases between. Germline V gene sequence: CDR1 KGHSH, CDR2 LQKENI.

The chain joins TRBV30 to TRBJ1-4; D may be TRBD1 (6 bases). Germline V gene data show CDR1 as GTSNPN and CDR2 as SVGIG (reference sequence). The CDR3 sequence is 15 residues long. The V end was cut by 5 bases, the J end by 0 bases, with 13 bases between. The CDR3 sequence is CAWGPGQATNEKLFF. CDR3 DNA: TGTGCCTGGGGGCCGGGACAAGCAACTAATGAAAAACTGTTTTTT.

CDR3 sequence: CASSFPTGGMDEQFF. CDR3 DNA sequence: TGCGCCAGCAGCTTCCCGACAGGGGGTATGGATGAGCAGTTCTTC. The rearrangement joins TRBV5-1 to TRBJ2-1; 9 bases line up with TRBD1. With V trimmed by 2 bases and J by 8 bases, 8 bases remained unmatched. The CDR3 spans 15 residues. The V gene's germline CDR1 is SGHRS and CDR2 YFSETQ.

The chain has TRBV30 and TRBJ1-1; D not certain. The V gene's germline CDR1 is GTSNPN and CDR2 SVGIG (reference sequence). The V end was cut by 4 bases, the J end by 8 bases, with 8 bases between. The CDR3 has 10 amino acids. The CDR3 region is CAWMAWEAFF. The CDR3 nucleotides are TGTGCCTGGATGGCCTGGGAAGCTTTCTTT.